This T cell receptor beta chain originates from a study of T-cell memory formation after mild COVID-19. This clonotype appeared a few times. MiXCR, applied by TCRdb to the 5' RACE reads, yields one record per CDR3 protein. The table has hundreds of thousands of distinct CDR3 sequences, 15% to 20% seen once. This clonotype was obtained from a young man who had mild COVID-19 (a few samples of this study predate the infection). Cell type and time point are not known. The sample consisted of PBMCs or a T cell subset sorted from them (not recorded which).

CDR3 nucleotide sequence: TGTGCCAGCAGTTACTCCGCGCGGGAGACTGAAGCTTTCTTT. Translation gives CASSYSARETEAFF. V gene TRBV6-6 combines with J gene TRBJ1-1; no clear D gene. Between the trimmed V and J ends, which lost 0 bases and 5 bases, there was a span of 10 bases. CDR3 length: 14 residues. Germline CDR1 MNHNY, CDR2 SVGAGI (reference sequence).